This TCR beta chain emerged from a study of cytomegalovirus exposure and HLA in healthy donors. Study results and limitations: The study designated roughly 150 TCR beta chains cytomegalovirus-associated.

Method: immunoSEQ multiplex PCR; TCRdb's copy keeps in-frame clones and lacks some. The sample lists approximately 170,000 clones, around 82% occurring once. Regarding this clone: Its target is unknown. The sample carries other DNA sequences with the same CDR3.

The source material was PBMCs. This sequence originates from a man under 40 in good health and CMV-seropositive.

CDR3 nucleotide sequence: TGTGCCAGCAGCGTAGCGGGGGTGAGCACTGAAGCTTTCTTT. Translation gives CASSVAGVSTEAFF. The chain carries TRBV9 and TRBJ1-1; a weak D match, TRBD1 (5 bases). Trimming removed 0 bases at V and 4 bases at J, with 10 bases between. The CDR3 is 14 residues long. Germline V CDR1 and CDR2: SGDLS, YYNGEE.